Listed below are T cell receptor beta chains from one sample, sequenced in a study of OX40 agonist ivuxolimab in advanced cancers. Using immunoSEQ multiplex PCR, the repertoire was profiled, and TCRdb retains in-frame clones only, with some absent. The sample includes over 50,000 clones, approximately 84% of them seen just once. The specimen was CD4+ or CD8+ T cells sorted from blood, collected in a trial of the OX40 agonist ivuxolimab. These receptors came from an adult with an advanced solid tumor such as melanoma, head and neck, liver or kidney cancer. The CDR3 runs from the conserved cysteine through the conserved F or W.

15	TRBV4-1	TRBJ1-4	CASSQLQGANEKLFF
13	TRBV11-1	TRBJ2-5	CASSLGPRETQYF
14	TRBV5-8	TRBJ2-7	CASLLAGGAYEQYF
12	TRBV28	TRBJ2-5	CASSSLGETQYF
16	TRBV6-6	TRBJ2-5	CASSYFPGMRGETQYF
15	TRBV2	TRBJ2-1	CASRVNEGSYNEQFF
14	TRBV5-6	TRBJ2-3	CASNRAGSTDTQYF
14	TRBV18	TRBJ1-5	CASSPVRQSEPQHF
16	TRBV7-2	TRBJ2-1	CASSPTSGSWANEQFF
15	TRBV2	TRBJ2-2	CASSMRQGYTGELFF
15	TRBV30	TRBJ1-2	CAWSVWTGTIYGYTF
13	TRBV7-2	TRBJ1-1	CASSPHGADRTFF
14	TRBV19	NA	CASTNSGGTHEQYF
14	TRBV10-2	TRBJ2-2	CASKRGGNTGELFF
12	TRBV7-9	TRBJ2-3	CASSLDDSTQYF
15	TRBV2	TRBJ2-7	CASSVLGLISYEQYF
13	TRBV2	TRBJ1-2	CASSGGQGYGYTF
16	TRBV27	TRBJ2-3	CASSLLSSGSADTQYF
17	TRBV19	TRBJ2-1	CASSPGWSGSFKDEQFF
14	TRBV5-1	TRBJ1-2	CASSITTGFDGYTF
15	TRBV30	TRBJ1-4	CAWSPGQATNEKLFF
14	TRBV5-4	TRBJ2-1	CASSDRTRGNEQFF
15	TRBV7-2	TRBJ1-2	CASSLHRQGLGGYTF
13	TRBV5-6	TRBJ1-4	CASSPGTHEKLFF
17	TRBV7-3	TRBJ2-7	CASSLIVETGDFYEQYF
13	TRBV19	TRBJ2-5	CASSREGQETQYF
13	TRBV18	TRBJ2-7	CASSPASSYEQYF
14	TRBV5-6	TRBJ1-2	CASSPGGVRYGYTF
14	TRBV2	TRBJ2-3	CASGTGSSTDTQYF
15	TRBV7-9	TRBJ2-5	CASSLWSASQETQYF
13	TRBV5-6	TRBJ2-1	CASSDLENNEQFF
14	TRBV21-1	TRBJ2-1	CASSVGTTRGEQFF
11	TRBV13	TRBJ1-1	CASSRTTEAFF
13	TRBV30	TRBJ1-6	CASATGDNSPLHF
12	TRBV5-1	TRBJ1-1	CASSFRGDVAFF
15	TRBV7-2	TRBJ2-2	CASSLVGSTTGELFF
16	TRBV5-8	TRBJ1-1	CASSSLPGHLNTEAFF
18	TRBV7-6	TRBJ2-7	CASSLPGDSLSGSYEQYF
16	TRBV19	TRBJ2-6	CASGTGGASGANVLTF
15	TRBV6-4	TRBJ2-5	CASSGLAGVVETQYF
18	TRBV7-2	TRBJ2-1	CASSRRTSGRSSYNEQFF
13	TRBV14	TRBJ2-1	CASSQGQGASQFF
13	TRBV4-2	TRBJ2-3	CASSQRRTDTQYF
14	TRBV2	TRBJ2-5	CASSELQAQETQYF